The 25 T cell receptor beta chains below were found in one sample sequenced in a study of T cells in Graves' hyperthyroidism and ophthalmopathy. Amplification of TCR beta CDR3 regions used RNA as the template. HTBI primers drove first-round RT-PCR of the TCR CDR3. MiXCR, run by TCRdb on the multiplex PCR reads, gives a single entry per CDR3 protein. The table records 300,000 to 350,000 distinct CDR3 sequences, approximately 15% of them present only once. The sample consisted of blood. These receptors were collected from a woman aged 25 to 39 with Graves' hyperthyroidism.

This clonotype was picked up a small number of times. The chain is built from TRBV7-8 and TRBJ2-7; possibly TRBD1 for D (6 bases). The V gene's germline CDR1 is SGHVS and CDR2 FQNEAQ. This CDR3 comprises 15 residues. V lost 5 bases, J lost 7 bases, and 21 bases lay in between. CDR3 nucleotide sequence: TGTGCCAGCAGCCAATATACGCAGGGGATGCGGGAGCAGTACTTC. This translates into CASSQYTQGMREQYF. The whole variable domain, filled in from reference TRBV7-8 and TRBJ2-7, reads GAGVSQSPRYKVAKRGQDVALRCDPISGHVSLFWYQQALGQGPEFLTYFQNEAQLDKSGLPSDRFFAERPEGSVSTLKIQRTQQEDSAVYLCASSQYTQGMREQYFGPGTRLTVT.

Many counts were recorded for this clonotype. The chain has TRBV28 and TRBJ2-3; 13 bases match TRBD2. The CDR3 totals 18 residues. Trimming at V came to 6 bases and at J to 2 bases, leaving 11 bases not matched to a gene. Germline CDR1 reads MDHEN; CDR2 reads SYDVKM. The CDR3 DNA reads TGTGCCAGCAGCTCCGGACTAGCGGGAGCGCCTGACACAGATACGCAGTATTTT. Translating gives CASSSGLAGAPDTDTQYF.

The chain uses TRBV27 and TRBJ2-7; TRBD2 matches 9 bases. Losses at the gene ends were 6 bases for V and 5 bases for J; bases not matched to a gene: 17. The V gene's germline CDR1 is MNHEY and CDR2 SMNVEV (reference sequence). This CDR3 spans 17 amino acids. The CDR3 nucleotides are TGTGCCAGCAGCCTTACCGGAATTAGCGGGAGAGGGGACGAGCAGTACTTC. Its translation is CASSLTGISGRGDEQYF.

In this sample, this clonotype turned up many times. The gene calls are TRBV28 and TRBJ1-2; D is undetermined. Germline values: CDR1 MDHEN, CDR2 SYDVKM. There are 15 residues in the CDR3. V was clipped by 6 bases and J by 3 bases, with 17 bases between them. Here the CDR3 DNA reads TGTGCCAGCAGCCAGGTTGCGGGTGCTGACTATGGCTACACCTTC. It codes for CASSQVAGADYGYTF.

In its sample, this clonotype was seen many times. This chain connects TRBV7-2 to TRBJ2-1, with 10 bases identical to TRBD1. The CDR3 totals 15 residues. The J segment lost 8 bases and the V segment lost 1 base, leaving 5 bases of the junction unmatched. Germline V lookup: CDR1 SGHTA, CDR2 FQGNSA. The CDR3 nucleotides are TGTGCCAGCAGCTTAGTGAGGGACAGGGGCTATGAGCAGTTCTTC. This translates into CASSLVRDRGYEQFF. The whole variable domain, remainder taken from reference TRBV7-2 and TRBJ2-1, is GAGVSQSPSNKVTEKGKDVELRCDPISGHTALYWYRQSLGQGLEFLIYFQGNSAPDKSGLPSDRFSAERTGGSVSTLTIQRTQQEDSAVYLCASSLVRDRGYEQFFGPGTRLTVL.

The chain links TRBV2 to TRBJ1-5, with D tentatively TRBD1 (5 bases). CDR1 SNHLY and CDR2 FYNNEI come from the germline V gene. The CDR3 extends over 16 amino acids. Trimming took off 9 bases at V and 5 bases at J, with 23 bases between the two ends. CDR3 sequence: CARAASSGRDHQPQHF. CDR3 coding DNA: TGTGCCAGGGCGGCGTCGAGTGGCAGGGACCATCAGCCCCAGCATTTT.

The rearrangement links TRBV7-2 to TRBJ2-7; TRBD2 is a possible D gene (6 bases). The ends were cut back, 4 bases at V and 3 bases at J, with 13 bases in the middle. Germline CDR1 SGHTA, CDR2 FQGNSA. The CDR3 has 14 amino acids. The CDR3 DNA sequence: TGTGCCAGCAGCTCCTCGGGACTTATCTACGAGCAGTACTTC. Residues: CASSSSGLIYEQYF.

The J gene is TRBJ2-1, the V gene TRBV20-1; TRBD2 matches at 13 bases. The germline CDR1 and CDR2 sequences are DFQATT and SNEGSKA (reference sequence). Trimming took 5 bases from V and 8 from J; bases not matched to a gene: 9. The CDR3 has 15 residues. DNA for the CDR3: TGCAGTGCTGACTTCCGGACTAGCGGGAGTGATGAGCAGTTCTTC. It encodes CSADFRTSGSDEQFF.

This clonotype was found many times. J is TRBJ1-4 and V is TRBV5-1, with D hard to call. The germline V gene encodes CDR1 SGHRS and CDR2 YFSETQ. The V and J ends lost 3 bases and 5 bases respectively, with 8 bases between them. The length of the CDR3 is 13 residues. As DNA, the CDR3 is TGCGCCAGCAGCTCCGGACCGAATGAAAAACTGTTTTTT. Translation: CASSSGPNEKLFF. Full variable domain (rest looked up from reference TRBV5-1 and TRBJ1-4): KAGVTQTPRYLIKTRGQQVTLSCSPISGHRSVSWYQQTPGQGLQFLFEYFSETQRNKGNFPGRFSGRQFSNSRSEMNVSTLELGDSALYLCASSSGPNEKLFFGSGTQLSVL.

There are a few counts of this clonotype. The gene calls are TRBV29-1 and TRBJ1-2; D is unresolved. There are 13 residues in the CDR3. The germline V gene has CDR1 SQVTM and CDR2 ANQGSEA. With 4 bases removed from V and 7 bases from J, the gap between germline ends came to 16 bases. CDR3 nucleotides: TGCAGCGTTGGATCCCCCCAGGCGGGTGGCTACACCTTC. Translation gives CSVGSPQAGGYTF.

The chain couples TRBV27 to TRBJ1-2; D is perhaps TRBD1 (5 bases). Germline V gene sequence: CDR1 MNHEY, CDR2 SMNVEV (reference sequence). CDR3 length equals 12 residues. Trimming left V 5 bases short and J 3 bases short, with 7 bases between. Written as DNA, the CDR3 is TGTGCCAGCAGTCCGGGGCACTATGGCTACACCTTC. This translates into CASSPGHYGYTF.

The chain couples TRBV4-3 to TRBJ2-1; 7 nucleotides align to TRBD2. The germline V gene has CDR1 LGHNA and CDR2 YSLEER. After removal of 6 bases from V and 6 bases from J, the junction contained 8 bases not matched to a gene. The CDR3 extends over 14 amino acids. The CDR3 nucleotides read TGCGCCAGCAGGGGGGGGGTAGGAGCCAATGAGCAGTTCTTC. Protein: CASRGGVGANEQFF.

The sample holds a few counts of this clonotype. CDR3 residues: CASTSGTSGRIEQFF. CDR3 coding DNA: TGTGCCAGCACCAGTGGGACTAGCGGGAGAATTGAGCAGTTCTTC. The chain links TRBV2 to TRBJ2-1; 14 nucleotides match TRBD2. The CDR3 is 15 amino acids. The V gene end was trimmed by 7 bases and the J gene end by 9 bases; junction bases not matched to a gene: 8. Germline V gives CDR1 SNHLY, CDR2 FYNNEI.

In this sample, this clonotype turned up many times. The chain uses TRBV18 and TRBJ1-1, with TRBD1 matching 10 bases. Germline CDR1 and CDR2: KGHSH and LQKENI. V lost 3 bases to trimming and J lost 1 base; unmatched junction nucleotides: 5. CDR3 length equals 16 residues. The CDR3 sequence is CASSPRDRGANTEAFF. The CDR3, as DNA: TGTGCCAGCTCACCGCGGGACAGGGGAGCGAACACTGAAGCTTTCTTT. The whole variable domain, remainder taken from reference TRBV18 and TRBJ1-1, is NAGVMQNPRHLVRRRGQEARLRCSPMKGHSHVYWYRQLPEEGLKFMVYLQKENIIDESGMPKERFSAEFPKEGPSILRIQQVVRGDSAAYFCASSPRDRGANTEAFFGQGTRLTVV.

Ten or more counts support this clonotype. The chain combines TRBV28 with TRBJ2-5; weak D call: TRBD1 (5 bases). This CDR3 region has 13 residues. Germline CDR1 reads MDHEN; CDR2 reads SYDVKM. V dropped 11 bases and J dropped 4 bases, with 17 bases sitting between them. CDR3 in DNA: TGTGCCGGGCAACCCACAGGCCTAGAGACCCAGTACTTC. Protein: CAGQPTGLETQYF.

In this sample, this clonotype turned up once. The chain recombines TRBV4-2 with TRBJ2-1; D gene uncertain. Trimming stripped 0 bases from V and 6 bases from J, with 6 bases between. The CDR3 totals 13 residues. The germline gives CDR1 LGHNA, CDR2 YNFKEQ. The CDR3 sequence: CASSQEMSNEQFF. The CDR3 nucleotides read TGTGCCAGCAGCCAAGAAATGAGCAATGAGCAGTTCTTC.

The table lists this clonotype with a few counts. The chain carries TRBV20-1 and TRBJ2-3; tentatively, D is TRBD2 (5 bases). Germline loops: CDR1 DFQATT, CDR2 SNEGSKA (reference sequence). CDR3 length: 13 residues. CDR3: CTGPGSGADTQYF. CDR3 DNA sequence: TGCACCGGTCCTGGGAGTGGGGCAGATACGCAGTATTTT.

As concerns this clonotype: This may stem from a read error, because a much larger clone lies one nucleotide away. The chain couples TRBV5-1 to TRBJ2-7; D is tentatively TRBD1 or TRBD2 (5 bases each). Trimming removed 0 bases at V and 2 bases at J, with 9 bases between. CDR1 is SGHRS and CDR2 is YFSETQ in the germline V gene. The CDR3 has 14 residues. The CDR3 sequence is CASSLGDVTYEQYF. The CDR3 bases are TGCGCCAGCAGCTTGGGGGACGTTACCTACGAGCAGTACTTC.

This clonotype was found a few times. The rearrangement links TRBV20-1 to TRBJ2-5, with D possibly TRBD1 on 5 matching bases. Germline lookup yields CDR1 DFQATT and CDR2 SNEGSKA (reference sequence). Trimming removed 6 bases from V and 4 bases from J, with 12 bases in between. The CDR3 has 12 residues. CDR3 protein: CSAPTELETQYF. In DNA, the CDR3 is TGCAGTGCCCCGACAGAACTAGAGACCCAGTACTTC.

The genes are TRBV12-3 or TRBV12-4 and TRBJ1-1; TRBD1 might be the D (5 bases). This CDR3 region has 15 residues. The V end was cut by 5 bases, the J end by 1 base, with 14 bases between. The CDR3 sequence is CASSPLGAKNTEAFF. In DNA, the CDR3 is TGTGCCAGCAGTCCTCTCGGGGCTAAGAACACTGAAGCTTTCTTT.

This clonotype has at least ten counts. The rearrangement links TRBV20-1 to TRBJ2-5; 9 nucleotides line up with TRBD2. CDR3 length: 14 residues. CDR1 is DFQATT and CDR2 is SNEGSKA in the germline V gene (reference sequence). Unmatched junction bases numbered 4, after V lost 5 bases and J lost 0 bases. The CDR3 DNA follows: TGCAGTGCTTCTGGACTAGCGTACCAAGAGACCCAGTACTTC. It codes for CSASGLAYQETQYF.

In this sample, this clonotype turned up many times. The chain joins TRBV6-2 or TRBV6-3 to TRBJ2-3, with TRBD2 matching over 10 bases. J lost 2 bases, V lost 6 bases, and 8 bases had no gene match. Germline V gene lookup returns CDR1 MNHEY and CDR2 SVGEGT. The CDR3 sequence is 16 residues long. In DNA, the CDR3 is TGTGCCAGCAGCGGGCTAGCGGGAGTTTTCACAGATACGCAGTATTTT. Protein sequence: CASSGLAGVFTDTQYF.

This clonotype was picked up a small number of times. The chain employs TRBV20-1 and TRBJ2-5; the D is unclear. This CDR3 spans 12 amino acids. Trimming took off 4 bases at V and 5 bases at J, with 11 bases between the two ends. CDR1 DFQATT and CDR2 SNEGSKA come from the germline V gene (reference sequence). CDR3 sequence: CSANTLKETQYF. The CDR3 DNA is TGCAGTGCTAACACCCTTAAGGAGACCCAGTACTTC.

This clonotype was counted only a few times. This chain connects TRBV3-1 to TRBJ1-1, with D maybe TRBD1 (6 bases). There are 18 residues in the CDR3. Germline V gives CDR1 LGHDT, CDR2 YNNKEL (reference sequence). With 1 base removed from V and 1 base from J, the gap between germline ends came to 19 bases. The CDR3 sequence is CASSQGFGRGVWNTEAFF. DNA for the CDR3: TGTGCCAGCAGCCAAGGTTTTGGCAGGGGAGTTTGGAACACTGAAGCTTTCTTT.

This clonotype was counted between two and nine times. The V and J genes are TRBV10-3 and TRBJ2-5; TRBD1 matches at 7 bases. The germline CDR1 and CDR2 sequences are ENHRY and SYGVKD. The V gene end was trimmed by 7 bases and the J gene end by 1 base; junction bases not matched to a gene: 6. The CDR3 contains 14 residues. CDR3 loop: CAIKTDRRQETQYF. In DNA, the CDR3 is TGTGCCATCAAGACGGACAGGCGCCAAGAGACCCAGTACTTC.